Listed below are T cell receptor beta chains from one sample, sequenced in a study of blood T cell repertoires in COVID-19. The repertoire was sequenced with immunoSEQ multiplex PCR; TCRdb's copy has only in-frame clones and lacks some. The sample comprises over 120,000 clones, approximately 87% of which are singletons, and 8.5% to 9.5% rests with the top ten. Sequencing input: peripheral blood. The receptors were sampled from a woman in her forties or fifties with active or convalescent COVID-19. Each CDR3 is given with its conserved first and last residue. Rows give clone size only sometimes, using once, few, many, or a class for an expanded clone.

. | TRBV18 | CASSSTGSSYEQYF
. | TRBV5-1 | CASSPDTTNYGYTF
. | TRBV19 | CASSIQLADLSYEQYF
. | TRBV7-9 | CASSLTNRGQETQYF
few | TRBV11-2 | CASSLKGRRSGANVLTF
. | TRBV6-2/TRBV6-3 | CASSYEQGSYEQYF
. | TRBV10-3 | CAIRNGQGPAYEQYF
. | TRBV5-4 | CASSMTGARDEQYF
. | TRBV19 | CASQGGPNNEQFF
once | TRBV10-3 | CAARMGPQGAASSGNTIYF
. | TRBV21-1 | CARHLGLAGRETQYF
few | TRBV4-3 | CASSLDLAAARPQYF
. | TRBV6-1 | CASSEAPVGTSGTSYNEQFF
few | TRBV2 | CASSVKRETQYF
. | TRBV27 | CASSFGQGPEAFF
. | TRBV4-1 | CASSNPGQGRSNYGYTF
. | TRBV4-3 | CASSRDRGLTEAFF
. | TRBV27 | CASKGQGQETQYF
. | TRBV7-9 | CASSLGQGHYGYTF
. | TRBV19 | CASSWTGGDQPQHF
. | TRBV7-2 | CASSLGQGSGGDEKLFF
. | TRBV28 | CASKEGGVLLYGYTF
. | TRBV10-3 | CAISVVRSHGYTF
. | TRBV5-1 | CASSLDRGGYEQYF
. | TRBV3-1/TRBV3-2 | CASSQLNPPGGAVQPQHF
. | TRBV6-1 | CASSEKQGVSTEAFF
. | TRBV2 | CASRGQGAGNSPLHF
. | TRBV28 | CATYSGNTIYF
. | TRBV19 | CASSLPGLAGVYEQYF
. | TRBV10-2 | CASRTGTGNSRTGELFF
. | TRBV12-3/TRBV12-4 | CASSPGHRRGYTF